What follows are 25 T cell receptor beta chains derived from one specimen sequenced in a study of neoadjuvant nivolumab and ipilimumab in lung cancer. Repertoires were generated with immunoSEQ multiplex PCR, while TCRdb's copy carries only in-frame clones and drops some. The sample carries fewer than 35,000 clones, roughly nine tenths recorded once. The sequencing used peripheral blood, collected after neoadjuvant nivolumab, alone or with ipilimumab, at or shortly before surgery. These receptors came from an adult with non-small cell lung cancer.

This clone was found once. The chain uses TRBV2 and TRBJ2-1; 11 bases are shared with TRBD2. The length of the CDR3 is 12 residues. J gave up 10 bases and V 4 bases, and 0 bases lay outside the gene matches. Germline V lookup: CDR1 SNHLY, CDR2 FYNNEI. The CDR3 DNA follows: TGTGCCAGCAGTGGACTAGCGGGGGAGCAGTTCTTC. It translates to CASSGLAGEQFF.

In this sample, this clone turned up once. The chain links TRBV2 to TRBJ1-5, with a weak D call TRBD1 (5 bases). The CDR3 sequence is 13 residues long. V was trimmed by 6 bases and J by 3 bases, leaving 9 bases between them. The germline V gene encodes CDR1 SNHLY and CDR2 FYNNEI. CDR3: CASSGTHNQPQHF. The DNA of the CDR3 is TGTGCCAGCAGCGGGACGCACAATCAGCCCCAGCATTTT.

The J gene is TRBJ2-2, the V gene TRBV4-3; 7 bases fit TRBD1. CDR3 size: 16 residues. The ends lost 1 base at V and 0 bases at J; junction bases unmatched: 2. Germline-derived CDR1 and CDR2 are LGHNA and YSLEER. The CDR3 DNA follows: TGCGCCAGCAGCCAAGGGACAGGTGCGAACACCGGGGAGCTGTTTTTT. Translating it yields CASSQGTGANTGELFF.

The chain employs TRBV6-1 and TRBJ2-7; unclear D gene. The CDR3 is made up of 12 amino acids. CDR1 and CDR2 from the germline V gene are MNHNS and SASEGT. V was trimmed by 10 bases and J by 1 base, leaving 11 bases between them. CDR3 sequence: CATQTGSYEQYF. The CDR3 DNA reads TGTGCCACCCAGACGGGTTCCTACGAGCAGTACTTC.

The chain employs TRBV7-2 and TRBJ1-5; maybe TRBD1 (5 bases). Germline-derived CDR1 and CDR2 are SGHTA and FQGNSA. The CDR3 runs 16 residues. Trimming took 0 bases from V and 6 from J, leaving 15 bases between them. CDR3: CASSLARQGVGQPQHF. The CDR3 DNA follows: TGTGCCAGCAGCTTAGCGAGGCAGGGCGTGGGTCAGCCCCAGCATTTT.

This clone was found a few times. The V call is TRBV9, the J call TRBJ1-3; D is unresolved. Germline assignment: CDR1 SGDLS and CDR2 YYNGEE. V was pared by 0 bases and J by 2 bases, with 15 bases between. The CDR3 loop spans 17 amino acids. This CDR3 is CASSVGRAAWPGNTIYF. The CDR3 DNA reads as TGTGCCAGCAGCGTAGGGAGGGCTGCCTGGCCTGGAAACACCATATATTTT.

This clone has a single count. For the CDR3, the DNA is TGCGCCAGCAGCTTGATACCCGACACCGGGGAGCTGTTTTTT. Residues: CASSLIPDTGELFF. The chain has TRBV5-1 and TRBJ2-2; D is ambiguous. Trimming pared 1 base from V and 3 bases from J, leaving 7 bases between. The CDR3 sequence is 14 residues long. Germline CDR1 reads SGHRS; CDR2 reads YFSETQ.

The V and J genes are TRBV4-3 and TRBJ1-2, with D possibly TRBD1 on 5 matching bases. The germline gives CDR1 LGHNA, CDR2 YSLEER. Trimming cost V 0 bases and J 2 bases, with 10 bases left between them. The length of the CDR3 is 15 residues. The CDR3 coding sequence is TGCGCCAGCAGCCAAGATCTGGACACAAACTATGGCTACACCTTC. It is translated as CASSQDLDTNYGYTF.

The rearrangement uses TRBV2 and TRBJ2-1; 7 bases match TRBD2. The J segment lost 5 bases and the V segment lost 6 bases, leaving 4 bases of the junction unmatched. In germline, CDR1 is SNHLY, CDR2 FYNNEI. This CDR3 comprises 13 residues. CDR3: CASRRGGDNEQFF. The CDR3 region has the DNA TGTGCCAGCAGGCGTGGGGGGGACAATGAGCAGTTCTTC.

V and J are TRBV28 and TRBJ1-6, with a tentative D call TRBD1 (5 bases). The CDR3 loop spans 14 amino acids. V was shortened by 8 bases and J by 8 bases, with 16 bases between the two germline ends. CDR1 MDHEN and CDR2 SYDVKM come from the germline V gene. CDR3 coding DNA: TGTGCCAGCCTTGGGTCGGGGGGGTATTCACCCCTCCACTTT. Translation gives CASLGSGGYSPLHF.

J is TRBJ1-5 and V is TRBV6-6; no clear D. Germline CDR1 reads MNHNY; CDR2 reads SVGAGI (reference sequence). Trimming removed 7 bases at V and 5 bases at J, with 9 bases between. The CDR3 covers 12 residues. The CDR3 DNA follows: TGTGCCAGCAATATGGAGTATCAGCCCCAGCATTTT. Encoded protein: CASNMEYQPQHF.

V usage is TRBV10-3 and J usage is TRBJ1-1; weak D call: TRBD1 (5 bases). Trimming took 5 bases from V and 6 from J, leaving 10 bases between them. The CDR3 is 12 amino acids. Germline CDR1 reads ENHRY; CDR2 reads SYGVKD. The CDR3 here is CAISTGIPEAFF. DNA for the CDR3: TGTGCCATCAGTACAGGAATACCTGAAGCTTTCTTT.

The chain uses TRBV18 and TRBJ1-3; weak D call: TRBD1 (5 bases). With 5 bases removed from V and 7 bases from J, the gap between germline ends came to 30 bases. The CDR3 has 19 amino acids. Per the germline V gene, CDR1 is KGHSH and CDR2 is LQKENI. The CDR3 loop is CASSKDSRSHLSLWNTIYF. The CDR3 DNA follows: TGTGCCAGCTCAAAAGACAGCCGTAGCCACCTTTCTCTCTGGAACACCATATATTTT.

CDR3 nucleotides: TGTGCCAGCAGCCGGGGACAGGTGAACACTGAAGCTTTCTTT. This gives the protein CASSRGQVNTEAFF. V usage is TRBV5-4 and J usage is TRBJ1-1, with 8 nucleotides matching TRBD1. Germline V gene lookup returns CDR1 SGHNT and CDR2 YYREEE (reference sequence). Losses at the gene ends were 4 bases for V and 0 bases for J; bases not matched to a gene: 2. There are 14 residues in the CDR3.

This clone is medium-sized in the sample. The chain uses TRBV2 and TRBJ1-5, with D possibly TRBD1 on 6 matching bases. Trimming cost V 0 bases and J 6 bases, with 9 bases left between them. The germline V gene encodes CDR1 SNHLY and CDR2 FYNNEI. The CDR3 contains 14 residues. DNA of the CDR3: TGTGCCAGCAGTGAAGCCAGGGGAGTTCAGCCCCAGCATTTT. Translation gives CASSEARGVQPQHF.

V is TRBV9 and J is TRBJ1-2; D is unclear. The CDR3 runs 15 residues. V dropped 0 bases and J dropped 1 base, with 10 bases sitting between them. Looked up from germline, CDR1 is SGDLS and CDR2 is YYNGEE. CDR3 residues: CASSVDVGFNYGYTF. The CDR3 DNA sequence: TGTGCCAGCAGCGTAGACGTCGGATTTAACTATGGCTACACCTTC.

The V and J genes are TRBV18 and TRBJ2-5; D is ambiguous. The CDR3 totals 13 residues. With 3 bases removed from V and 5 bases from J, the gap between germline ends came to 10 bases. Germline values: CDR1 KGHSH, CDR2 LQKENI. CDR3 amino acids: CASSPAELETQYF. CDR3 sequence (DNA): TGTGCCAGCTCACCCGCGGAGTTGGAGACCCAGTACTTC.

This chain joins TRBV10-2 and TRBJ2-7; TRBD1 aligns across 9 bases. The V gene's germline CDR1 is WSHSY and CDR2 SAAADI. The CDR3 consists of 19 residues. V was pared by 3 bases and J by 3 bases, with 18 bases of the junction left unmatched. As DNA, the CDR3 is TGCGCCAGCAGTGACGGGGGACGATTATCGGGACAGGGCAACTACGAGCAGTACTTC. Its protein is CASSDGGRLSGQGNYEQYF.

The V call is TRBV19, the J call TRBJ2-2, with 8 bases aligning to TRBD1. V gave up 4 bases and J gave up 3 bases; unmatched junction bases: 7. The CDR3 loop spans 16 amino acids. The V gene's germline CDR1 is LNHDA and CDR2 SQIVND (reference sequence). DNA for the CDR3: TGTGCCAGTAGTAGATCCCTACAGGGGGACACCGGGGAGCTGTTTTTT. Residues: CASSRSLQGDTGELFF.

This clone was seen only a few times. V usage is TRBV10-2 and J usage is TRBJ1-2; D is ambiguous. The length of the CDR3 is 15 residues. Germline loops: CDR1 WSHSY, CDR2 SAAADI. Trimming pared 3 bases from V and 4 bases from J, leaving 15 bases between. The CDR3 reads CASSEAGRRLYGYTF. CDR3 nucleotides: TGCGCCAGCAGTGAAGCTGGCCGGCGGCTCTATGGCTACACCTTC.

The chain combines TRBV7-6 with TRBJ2-2; D is ambiguous. This CDR3 is built from 14 residues. Germline CDR1 and CDR2: SGHVS and FNYEAQ. V gave up 6 bases and J gave up 7 bases, with 15 bases separating them. CDR3 DNA: TGTGCCAGCAGACTCGAGAGCTACGTCGGGGAGCTGTTTTTT. Protein product: CASRLESYVGELFF. Full variable domain (remainder filled in from reference TRBV7-6 and TRBJ2-2): GAGVSQSPRYKVTKRGQDVALRCDPISGHVSLYWYRQALGQGPEFLTYFNYEAQQDKSGLPNDRFSAERPEGSISTLTIQRTEQRDSAMYRCASRLESYVGELFFGEGSRLTVL.

The chain is built from TRBV6-5 and TRBJ1-2; TRBD1 aligns across 10 bases. The CDR3 is made up of 13 amino acids. Germline values: CDR1 MNHEY, CDR2 SVGAGI. The V segment lost 6 bases and the J segment 4 bases; nucleotides outside the gene matches: 2. In nucleotides, the CDR3 is TGTGCCAGCAGGCGGACAGGGGGCTATGGCTACACCTTC. This gives the protein CASRRTGGYGYTF.

The genes are TRBV15 and TRBJ1-2; D is perhaps TRBD1 (5 bases). CDR3 length equals 17 residues. Germline V gene sequence: CDR1 LNHNV, CDR2 YYDKDF (reference sequence). Trimming took off 0 bases at V and 6 bases at J, with 20 bases between the two ends. The CDR3 bases are TGTGCCACCAGCAGAGACAGAGGGCAGGGTCGGATGAATGGCTACACCTTC. Its protein product is CATSRDRGQGRMNGYTF.

The chain couples TRBV4-3 to TRBJ2-2; TRBD2 might be the D (5 bases). The V gene's germline CDR1 is LGHNA and CDR2 YSLEER. This CDR3 has 15 amino acids. Trimming cost V 0 bases and J 5 bases, with 10 bases left between them. The CDR3 region has the DNA TGCGCCAGCAGCCAAGATCTCCCGGGAACCGGGGAGCTGTTTTTT. Translation gives CASSQDLPGTGELFF.

V is TRBV29-1 and J is TRBJ2-5, with 10 bases lining up with TRBD2. The V gene end was trimmed by 2 bases and the J gene end by 4 bases; junction bases not matched to a gene: 4. The length of the CDR3 is 14 residues. Germline loops: CDR1 SQVTM, CDR2 ANQGSEA. CDR3 nucleotides: TGCAGCGTTGAACGAGCGGGGGGGCGAGAGACCCAGTACTTC. This codes for CSVERAGGRETQYF.